This is a list of T cell receptor beta chains from one sample in a study of chemoradiotherapy in HPV16-positive cancers. Profiled with immunoSEQ multiplex PCR; TCRdb holds only in-frame clones, not every one. The data contain under 85,000 clones, more than 70% of them seen just once; the ten biggest clones take up more than 3.5%. The source material was blood, sampled from a patient who underwent chemoradiotherapy. The receptors originated from a human donor with HPV-associated anogenital cancer. CDR3s include the opening cysteine and the closing phenylalanine or tryptophan. The order of the fields is clone size, J gene, CDR3 length, D gene, V gene, CDR3 protein, CDR3 DNA. D genes are given only for firm matches. Size values are once, few and many counts, or a class for expanded clones, and some rows have none.

.	TRBJ1-2	14	TRBD1	TRBV19	CASTPTGQPYGYTF	TGTGCCAGTACACCAACGGGACAGCCGTATGGCTACACCTTC
.	TRBJ1-5	13	.	TRBV6-1	CASSLGGGQPQHF	TGTGCCAGCAGCCTAGGGGGGGGTCAGCCCCAGCATTTT
.	TRBJ2-7	16	.	TRBV5-6	CASSVSGGWESYEQYF	TGTGCCAGCAGCGTGTCAGGCGGGTGGGAGTCCTACGAGCAGTACTTC
.	TRBJ2-7	14	.	TRBV27	CASSLGQGLYEQYF	TGTGCCAGCAGTTTAGGGCAGGGTCTCTACGAGCAGTACTTC
.	TRBJ1-5	16	TRBD1	TRBV5-1	CASSLGISRGHQPQHF	TGCGCCAGCAGCTTGGGTATAAGCAGGGGGCATCAGCCCCAGCATTTT
.	TRBJ1-2	13	.	TRBV7-9	CASSPGYSYGYTF	TGTGCCAGCAGCCCAGGGTACAGCTATGGCTACACCTTC
.	TRBJ1-2	16	.	TRBV7-9	CASSVIGGTLNYGYTF	TGTGCCAGCAGCGTCATAGGGGGTACGTTGAACTATGGCTACACCTTC
.	TRBJ1-1	9	TRBD1	TRBV29-1	CSVDPGTVF	TGCAGCGTTGACCCCGGGACAGTTTTT
.	TRBJ2-3	17	.	TRBV11-2	CASSLDRTSPRTDTQYF	TGTGCCAGCAGCTTAGATCGAACTAGTCCTCGCACAGATACGCAGTATTTT
.	TRBJ2-7	15	.	TRBV7-9	CASSFRLGTLVEQYF	TGTGCCAGCAGCTTCCGCCTGGGGACCCTTGTGGAGCAGTACTTC
.	TRBJ1-1	15	.	TRBV5-1	CASSLSGTANTEAFF	TGCGCCAGCAGCTTGTCCGGGACGGCGAACACTGAAGCTTTCTTT
.	TRBJ1-1	13	.	TRBV29-1	CSGRSGQNTEAFF	TGCAGCGGCCGTTCCGGCCAGAACACTGAAGCTTTCTTT
.	TRBJ2-2	14	TRBD1	TRBV5-1	CASSFQGATGELFF	TGCGCCAGCAGCTTTCAGGGGGCAACCGGGGAGCTGTTTTTT
.	TRBJ2-7	13	.	TRBV7-8	CASSLENFYEQYF	TGTGCCAGCAGCTTAGAGAATTTTTACGAGCAGTACTTC
.	TRBJ1-1	16	TRBD1	TRBV5-1	CASSSSNRGENTEAFF	TGCGCCAGCAGCTCCTCGAACAGGGGGGAAAACACTGAAGCTTTCTTT
once	TRBJ2-3	15	.	TRBV7-2	CASSLVGGPTDTQYF	TGTGCCAGCAGCTTAGTGGGGGGACCCACAGATACGCAGTATTTT
.	TRBJ2-1	16	.	TRBV5-1	CASSWGLAESYNEQFF	TGCGCCAGCAGCTGGGGGCTAGCGGAGTCTTACAATGAGCAGTTCTTC
.	TRBJ1-2	14	.	TRBV28	CASSFTGIHYGYTF	TGTGCCAGCAGTTTCACAGGGATCCATTATGGCTACACCTTC
.	TRBJ1-2	16	TRBD1	TRBV5-4	CASSLGQGAANYGYTF	TGTGCCAGCAGCTTGGGACAGGGGGCAGCTAACTATGGCTACACCTTC
once	TRBJ2-7	21	TRBD2	TRBV28	CASSLRKSGLRPKREPYEQYF	TGTGCCAGCAGTCTAAGGAAGTCAGGGCTGCGACCGAAGCGGGAGCCTTACGAGCAGTACTTC
.	TRBJ2-5	13	.	TRBV4-2	CASRLPGQETQYF	TGTGCCAGCAGGCTCCCAGGTCAAGAGACCCAGTACTTC
few	TRBJ2-7	13	.	TRBV7-9	CASRDSLSYEQYF	TGTGCCAGCCGAGACAGTCTCTCCTACGAGCAGTACTTC
once	TRBJ1-5	14	.	TRBV19	CASPRNRSWEPQHF	TGTGCCAGCCCCAGGAACAGATCATGGGAGCCCCAGCATTTT
.	TRBJ1-1	15	.	TRBV2	CASSESLWDGTEAFF	TGTGCCAGCAGTGAAAGCCTATGGGATGGCACTGAAGCTTTCTTT
.	TRBJ1-2	15	.	TRBV7-8	CASSFSNQGIYGYTF	TGTGCCAGCAGCTTTAGTAATCAGGGTATCTATGGCTACACCTTC
.	TRBJ1-1	11	.	TRBV7-2	CASRSSTEAFF	TGTGCCAGCAGATCCTCCACTGAAGCTTTCTTT
.	TRBJ1-1	14	.	TRBV19	CASRTFRVNTEAFF	TGTGCCAGTAGGACATTCAGGGTGAACACTGAAGCTTTCTTT
.	TRBJ1-5	15	.	TRBV5-1	CASSPDGYSNQPQHF	TGCGCCAGCAGCCCGGACGGATATAGCAATCAGCCCCAGCATTTT
.	TRBJ2-7	17	.	TRBV23-1	CASSLGPGTGPPLEQYF	TGCGCCAGCAGTTTGGGCCCGGGGACGGGGCCCCCTCTCGAGCAGTACTTC
.	TRBJ1-1	14	.	TRBV4-1	CASSQAPLDTEAFF	TGCGCCAGCAGCCAAGCTCCTCTAGACACTGAAGCCTTCTTT
.	TRBJ2-2	16	TRBD2	TRBV5-6	CASSLVTSGNTGELFF	TGTGCCAGCAGCTTGGTAACTAGCGGAAACACCGGGGAGCTGTTTTTT
.	TRBJ1-6	13	.	TRBV29-1	CSARTDNNSPLHF	TGCAGCGCACGGACAGATAATAATTCACCCCTCCACTTT
.	TRBJ1-2	13	.	TRBV6-5	CASSGGVNYGYTF	TGTGCCAGCAGTGGGGGGGTAAACTATGGCTACACCTTC
once	TRBJ1-2	16	.	TRBV5-1	CASSAGTAEGGYGYTF	TGCGCCAGCAGCGCGGGGACCGCCGAAGGAGGGTATGGCTACACCTTC
.	TRBJ2-3	16	.	TRBV7-9	CASSPETGHKGDTQYF	TGTGCCAGCAGCCCGGAGACAGGCCATAAGGGAGATACGCAGTATTTT
.	TRBJ1-5	14	.	TRBV30	CAWSWGTRNQPQHF	TGTGCCTGGAGTTGGGGGACACGCAATCAGCCCCAGCATTTT
.	TRBJ2-7	13	TRBD1	TRBV5-4	CASKPGQSYEQYF	TGTGCCAGCAAACCGGGACAGTCCTACGAGCAGTACTTC
.	TRBJ2-2	13	.	TRBV5-1	CASSSDTGGELFF	TGCGCCAGCAGCTCTGACACGGGCGGGGAGCTGTTTTTT
.	TRBJ2-7	14	.	TRBV7-9	CASSLGVTSYEQYF	TGTGCCAGCAGCTTAGGTGTCACTTCCTACGAGCAGTACTTC
.	TRBJ2-5	15	TRBD2	TRBV5-1	CASRKLAGGQETQYF	TGCGCCAGCAGAAAGCTAGCGGGGGGCCAGGAGACCCAGTACTTC
.	TRBJ2-2	16	TRBD2	TRBV14	CASSQRTSGNTGELFF	TGTGCCAGCAGCCAACGGACTAGCGGGAACACCGGGGAGCTGTTTTTT
.	TRBJ1-2	11	.	TRBV29-1	CSVESNYGYTF	TGCAGCGTTGAGTCTAACTATGGCTACACCTTC
.	TRBJ2-5	17	.	TRBV6-1	CASSAREGSGVGETQYF	TGTGCCAGCAGTGCCCGAGAGGGGAGTGGAGTGGGGGAGACCCAGTACTTC
.	TRBJ2-7	13	.	TRBV4-2	CASSQDSASEQYF	TGTGCCAGCAGCCAAGATTCGGCCTCCGAGCAGTACTTC
.	TRBJ2-5	15	TRBD2	TRBV11-2	CASCTPASGQETQYF	TGTGCCAGCTGTACCCCGGCTAGCGGCCAAGAGACCCAGTACTTC
.	TRBJ1-2	16	.	TRBV19	CASSIYEGYGEYGYTF	TGTGCCAGTAGTATATACGAGGGATACGGGGAATATGGCTACACCTTC
.	TRBJ2-2	15	.	TRBV29-1	CSARPGSWDTGELFF	TGCAGCGCCCGCCCAGGGTCCTGGGACACCGGGGAGCTGTTTTTT
.	TRBJ2-7	15	.	TRBV5-4	CASSKRSQGNYEQYF	TGTGCCAGCAGCAAGCGATCTCAGGGGAACTACGAGCAGTACTTC
.	TRBJ2-2	12	TRBD2	TRBV19	CAGRENTGELFF	TGTGCCGGGAGGGAGAACACCGGGGAGCTGTTTTTT
few	TRBJ2-1	15	TRBD1	TRBV19	CASGFGTGGLNEQFF	TGTGCCAGTGGCTTCGGGACAGGGGGCCTCAATGAGCAGTTCTTC
.	TRBJ1-1	13	.	TRBV15	CATSRDFDTEAFF	TGTGCCACCAGCAGAGATTTCGACACTGAAGCTTTCTTT
.	TRBJ1-2	13	.	TRBV19	CASMSGRQRGYTF	TGTGCCAGTATGTCAGGGCGCCAGCGGGGCTACACCTTC
.	TRBJ1-1	16	.	TRBV9	CASSVGLLAGNTEAFF	TGTGCCAGCAGCGTAGGGTTGCTCGCAGGGAACACTGAAGCTTTCTTT
.	TRBJ2-1	16	TRBD1	TRBV6-4	CASSDSGGQGHNEQFF	TGTGCCAGCAGTGACTCGGGAGGACAGGGTCACAATGAGCAGTTCTTC
.	TRBJ1-1	14	.	TRBV28	CASSFRRSLGRAFF	TGTGCCAGCAGTTTTCGAAGATCCCTCGGACGAGCTTTCTTT
.	TRBJ2-1	17	TRBD2	TRBV10-2	CASSEPRRAGSSNEQFF	TGCGCCAGCAGTGAGCCGAGAAGAGCGGGGTCAAGCAATGAGCAGTTCTTC
.	TRBJ1-5	14	.	TRBV27	CASSLGQSNQPQHF	TGTGCCAGCAGTTTAGGGCAAAGCAATCAGCCCCAGCATTTT
.	TRBJ1-1	12	.	TRBV5-4	CASSGGGGGAFF	TGTGCCAGCAGCGGCGGCGGGGGGGGAGCTTTCTTT